This TCR beta chain was documented in a study of beta chain features in type 1 diabetes. As every portion of the isolated RNA was reverse transcribed, the sequencing read expressed TCRB transcripts. Profiling relied on immunoSEQ multiplex PCR, and the TCRdb table lists in-frame clones only, not all of them. The table has roughly 250,000 clones, 7.5% to 10% seen once. Germline assignment: CDR1 MNHNS and CDR2 SASEGT. The CDR3 is 14 residues long. V shed 4 bases and J shed 7 bases, with 13 bases lying between them. This chain uses TRBV6-1 with TRBJ1-4; tentatively, D is TRBD1 (5 bases). The material sequenced was naive CD4+ T cells from blood. The TCR originated in a woman between 18 and 29 years old in good health. The CDR3 is CASSAGGDFEKLFF. CDR3 coding DNA: TGTGCCAGCAGTGCAGGAGGGGATTTTGAAAAACTGTTTTTT.